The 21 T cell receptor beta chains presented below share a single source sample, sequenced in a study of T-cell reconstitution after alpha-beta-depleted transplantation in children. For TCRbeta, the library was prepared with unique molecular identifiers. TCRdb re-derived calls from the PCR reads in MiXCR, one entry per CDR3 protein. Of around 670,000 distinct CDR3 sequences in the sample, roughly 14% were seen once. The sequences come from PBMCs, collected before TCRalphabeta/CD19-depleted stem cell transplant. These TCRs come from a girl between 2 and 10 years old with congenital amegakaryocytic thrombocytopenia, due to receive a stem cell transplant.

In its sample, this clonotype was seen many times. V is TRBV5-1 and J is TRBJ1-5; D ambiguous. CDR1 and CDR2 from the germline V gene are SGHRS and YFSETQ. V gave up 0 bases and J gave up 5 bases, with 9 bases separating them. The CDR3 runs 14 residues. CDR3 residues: CASSLGTLDQPQHF. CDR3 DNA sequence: TGCGCCAGCAGCTTGGGAACACTTGATCAGCCCCAGCATTTT.

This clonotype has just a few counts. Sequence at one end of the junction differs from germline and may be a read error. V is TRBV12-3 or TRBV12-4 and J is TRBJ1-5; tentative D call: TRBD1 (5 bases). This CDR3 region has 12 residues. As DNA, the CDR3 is TGTGCCAGCAGTTTAGTGCGGGGACCCCATCATTTT. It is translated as CASSLVRGPHHF.

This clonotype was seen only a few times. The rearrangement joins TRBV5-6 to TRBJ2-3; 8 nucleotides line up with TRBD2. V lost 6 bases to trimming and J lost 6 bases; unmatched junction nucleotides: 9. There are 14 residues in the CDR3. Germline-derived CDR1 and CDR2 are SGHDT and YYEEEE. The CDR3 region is CASNRREGVDTQYF. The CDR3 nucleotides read TGTGCCAGCAACAGACGGGAGGGCGTGGATACGCAGTATTTT.

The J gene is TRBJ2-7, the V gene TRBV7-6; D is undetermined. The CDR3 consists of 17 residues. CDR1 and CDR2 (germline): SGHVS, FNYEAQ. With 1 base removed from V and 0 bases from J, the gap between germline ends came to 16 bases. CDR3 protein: CASSLGPSLASSYEQYF. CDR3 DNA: TGTGCCAGCAGCTTAGGGCCCAGTCTTGCGAGCTCCTACGAGCAGTACTTC.

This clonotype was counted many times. CDR3 in amino acids: CSVDGGAYGYTF. The CDR3 DNA sequence: TGCAGCGTTGACGGGGGCGCCTATGGCTACACCTTC. The rearrangement uses TRBV29-1 and TRBJ1-2; D is possibly TRBD1 (6 bases). Germline-derived CDR1 and CDR2 are SQVTM and ANQGSEA. The CDR3 runs 12 residues. Trimming removed 3 bases at V and 4 bases at J, with 9 bases between.

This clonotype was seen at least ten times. Here the CDR3 reads CSASVASGIVDTQYF. The CDR3 region has the DNA TGCAGTGCTAGCGTGGCTAGCGGGATCGTAGATACGCAGTATTTT. The chain combines TRBV20-1 with TRBJ2-3; TRBD2 matches 9 bases. J gave up 5 bases and V 3 bases, and 9 bases lay outside the gene matches. Germline assignment: CDR1 DFQATT and CDR2 SNEGSKA (reference sequence). The length of the CDR3 is 15 residues.

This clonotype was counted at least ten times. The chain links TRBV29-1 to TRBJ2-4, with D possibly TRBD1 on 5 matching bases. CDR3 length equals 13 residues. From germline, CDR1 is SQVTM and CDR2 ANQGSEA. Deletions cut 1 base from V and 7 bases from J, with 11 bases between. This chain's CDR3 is CSVEGTGYNIQYF. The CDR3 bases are TGCAGCGTTGAAGGTACAGGCTATAACATTCAGTACTTC. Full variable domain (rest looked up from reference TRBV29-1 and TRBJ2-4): SAVISQKPSRDICQRGTSLTIQCQVDSQVTMMFWYRQQPGQSLTLIATANQGSEATYESGFVIDKFPISRPNLTFSTLTVSNMSPEDSSIYLCSVEGTGYNIQYFGAGTRLSVL.

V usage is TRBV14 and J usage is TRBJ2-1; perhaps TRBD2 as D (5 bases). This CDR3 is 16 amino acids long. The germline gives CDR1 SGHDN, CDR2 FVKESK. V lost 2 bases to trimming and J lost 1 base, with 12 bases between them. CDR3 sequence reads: CASSQLWRASYNEQFF. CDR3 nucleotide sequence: TGTGCCAGCAGCCAACTATGGCGGGCGTCCTACAATGAGCAGTTCTTC.

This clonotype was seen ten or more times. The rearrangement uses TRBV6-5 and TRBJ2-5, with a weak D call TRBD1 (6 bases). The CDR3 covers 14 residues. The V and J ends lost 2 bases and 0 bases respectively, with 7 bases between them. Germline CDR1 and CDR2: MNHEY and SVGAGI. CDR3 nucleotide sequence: TGTGCCAGCAGTTACACAGGGTACCAAGAGACCCAGTACTTC. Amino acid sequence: CASSYTGYQETQYF.

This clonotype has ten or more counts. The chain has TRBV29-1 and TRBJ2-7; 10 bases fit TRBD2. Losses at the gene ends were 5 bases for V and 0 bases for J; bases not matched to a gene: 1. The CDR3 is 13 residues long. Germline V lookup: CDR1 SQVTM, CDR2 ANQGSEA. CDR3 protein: CSVPSGSSYEQYF. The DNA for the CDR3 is TGCAGCGTTCCTAGCGGGAGCTCCTACGAGCAGTACTTC.

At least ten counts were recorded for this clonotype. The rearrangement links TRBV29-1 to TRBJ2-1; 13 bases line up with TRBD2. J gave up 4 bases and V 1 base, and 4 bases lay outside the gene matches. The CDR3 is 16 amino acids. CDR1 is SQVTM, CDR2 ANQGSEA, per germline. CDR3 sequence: CSVEGTSGSSYNEQFF. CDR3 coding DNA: TGCAGCGTTGAAGGGACTAGCGGGAGTAGTTACAATGAGCAGTTCTTC.

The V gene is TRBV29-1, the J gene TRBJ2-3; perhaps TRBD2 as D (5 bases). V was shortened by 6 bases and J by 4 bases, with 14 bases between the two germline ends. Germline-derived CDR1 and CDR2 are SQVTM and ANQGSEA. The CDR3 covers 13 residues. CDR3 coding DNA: TGCAGCGTCCCATTTCCGGGGTCAGATACGCAGTATTTT. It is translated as CSVPFPGSDTQYF.

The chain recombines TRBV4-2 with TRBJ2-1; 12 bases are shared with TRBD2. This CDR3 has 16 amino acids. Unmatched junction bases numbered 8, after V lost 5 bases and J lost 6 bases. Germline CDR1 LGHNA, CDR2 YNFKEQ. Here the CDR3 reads CASSVRLAGVPNEQFF. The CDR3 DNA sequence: TGTGCCAGCAGCGTCCGACTAGCGGGGGTCCCCAATGAGCAGTTCTTC.

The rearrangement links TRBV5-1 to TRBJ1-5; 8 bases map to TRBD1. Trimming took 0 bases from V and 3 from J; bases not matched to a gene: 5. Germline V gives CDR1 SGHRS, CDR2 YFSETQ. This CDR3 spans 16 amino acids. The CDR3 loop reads CASSLGAGGNNQPQHF. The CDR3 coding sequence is TGCGCCAGCAGCTTGGGGGCAGGGGGCAACAATCAGCCCCAGCATTTT.

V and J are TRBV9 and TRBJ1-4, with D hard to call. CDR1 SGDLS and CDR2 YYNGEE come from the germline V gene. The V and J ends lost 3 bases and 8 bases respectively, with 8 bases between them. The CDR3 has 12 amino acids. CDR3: CASSDSGEKLFF. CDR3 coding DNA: TGTGCCAGCAGCGACTCGGGGGAAAAACTGTTTTTT.

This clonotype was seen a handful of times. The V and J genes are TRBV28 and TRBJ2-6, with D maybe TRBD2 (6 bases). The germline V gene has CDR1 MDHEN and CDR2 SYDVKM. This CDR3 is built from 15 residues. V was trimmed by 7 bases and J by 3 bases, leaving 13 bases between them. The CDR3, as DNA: TGTGCCAGCAAAACCCGGGGGATTGGGGCCAACGTCCTGACTTTC. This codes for CASKTRGIGANVLTF.

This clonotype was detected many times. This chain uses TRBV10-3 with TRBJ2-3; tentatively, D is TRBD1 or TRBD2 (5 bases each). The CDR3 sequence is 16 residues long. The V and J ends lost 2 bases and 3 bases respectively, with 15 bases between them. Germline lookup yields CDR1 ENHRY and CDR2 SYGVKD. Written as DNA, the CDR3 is TGTGCCATCAGTGAGGGGACGGCGAAGGGGACAGATACGCAGTATTTT. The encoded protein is CAISEGTAKGTDTQYF.

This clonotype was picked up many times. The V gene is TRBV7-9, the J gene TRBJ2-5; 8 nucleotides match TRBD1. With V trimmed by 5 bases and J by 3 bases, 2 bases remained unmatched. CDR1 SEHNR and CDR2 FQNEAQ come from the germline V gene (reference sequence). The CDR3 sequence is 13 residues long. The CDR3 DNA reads TGTGCCAGCAGCACGGACAGGGAAGAGACCCAGTACTTC. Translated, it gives CASSTDREETQYF.

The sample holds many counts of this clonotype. CDR3 in amino acids: CASSQENRGETQYF. The CDR3 nucleotides read TGCGCCAGCAGCCAAGAGAACAGGGGAGAGACCCAGTACTTC. This chain links TRBV4-1 with TRBJ2-5, with TRBD1 matching 7 bases. The V gene's germline CDR1 is MGHRA and CDR2 YSYEKL. The junction had 2 bases not matched to a gene; V was cut back by 0 bases and J by 4 bases. The CDR3 is 14 amino acids.

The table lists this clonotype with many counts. The CDR3 spells CASTLAGGPYSQFF. CDR3 DNA: TGTGCCAGCACCCTAGCGGGAGGGCCTTATTCGCAGTTCTTC. J is TRBJ2-1 and V is TRBV12-3 or TRBV12-4, with 12 bases identical to TRBD2. This CDR3 has 14 residues. With V trimmed by 7 bases and J by 12 bases, 10 bases remained unmatched.

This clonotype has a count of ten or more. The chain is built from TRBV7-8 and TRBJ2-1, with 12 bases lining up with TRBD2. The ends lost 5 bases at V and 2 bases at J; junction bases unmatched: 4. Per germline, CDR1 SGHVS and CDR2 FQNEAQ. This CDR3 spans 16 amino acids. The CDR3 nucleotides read TGTGCCAGCAGCCTAAGACTAGCGGGAGCCTACAATGAGCAGTTCTTC. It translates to CASSLRLAGAYNEQFF.